This record covers a single T cell receptor (beta chain). The CDR3 covers 19 residues. The ends lost 5 bases at V and 10 bases at J; junction bases unmatched: 19. CDR1 is SGHTA and CDR2 is FQGTGA in the germline V gene. This entry comes from a study of cytomegalovirus exposure and HLA in healthy donors. Sequenced by immunoSEQ multiplex PCR; TCRdb stores in-frame clones only, minus some. The table has around 250,000 clones, less than 95% seen once; the top ten hold approximately 3.1%. Sample: PBMCs. V usage is TRBV7-3 and J usage is TRBJ2-3; 15 bases are shared with TRBD2. This receptor was obtained from a woman in her 30s in good health and CMV-seronegative. The CDR3 here is CASSRTPGLAGGRTESQYF. CDR3 DNA: TGTGCCAGCAGCCGTACTCCGGGACTAGCGGGAGGAAGAACCGAGTCGCAGTATTTT.